This record concerns one TCR beta chain sequence. What this receptor recognizes is not known. Base qualities are not at hand, and no much larger clone is one base apart. From V the trimming removes 3 bases and from J it removes 7 bases, while the gene matches leave 3 bases of the junction unaccounted for. The CDR3 numbers 14 residues from cysteine through phenylalanine. Only the CDR3 DNA is retained, 42 bases long and in frame from the first base. The germline V gene (reference sequence) supplies CDR1 GTSNPN and CDR2 SVGIG. TCRbeta CDR3 regions were amplified from genomic DNA using the immunoSEQ Assay, a bias-controlled multiplex PCR. As for how the authors treated the data: The number of nucleated cells in each sample was estimated from the amplification of reference gene primers within the assay. To quantify the absolute abundance of each unique TCRbeta CDR3 rearrangement, sequence reads were collapsed and filtered. Productive Simpson clonality was computed per sample as the square root of Simpson's diversity index over productive rearrangements. Drawn from immuneACCESS, this table holds only the in-frame rearrangements with V and J called that TCRdb kept. Clones are partly lost; checked studies trace under half to an unresolved V gene and leave the rest unexplained. V and J calls and clone size are as listed in that table; D and trimming were resolved from the DNA. A total of a few hundred thousand clones appear in this sample, approximately 83% of them only once. The ten largest clonotypes hold around 3.5% of the sample.

This entry belongs to a study of blood T cell repertoires in COVID-19 (dated by TCRdb to 2018 to 2021). For the study in its entirety: The collaborator samples originated in the United States, Italy and Spain and spanned the acute and convalescent phases of COVID-19. The dataset comprised deeply sampled blood TCRbeta repertoires from subjects exposed to, actively infected with, or recovered from COVID-19. A freely available public database, intended as a resource for researchers studying the immune response to SARS-CoV-2, is where the repertoires were released. Where HLA class I and class II types were available, the types were taken from metadata supplied by the sample provider, not from assay-based typing. Samples were obtained from the ongoing ImmuneRACE study (first 160 participants) and from 1,000 to 1,500 subjects provided by 6 global collaborators. Nearly every sample came with metadata listing a de-identified subject ID, COVID-19 status, age in years and sex. The material from the prospective study consisted of cDNA or gDNA derived from T cells, B-cell-depleted T cells, or PBMCs.

In the prospective study, participants were roughly 18 to 95 years old, resided in 25 or so geographic areas of the United States, and were enrolled through a virtual design. In the prospective study, cohorts were assigned on the basis of participant-reported clinical history obtained from a screening survey and a study questionnaire. Recovered participants in ImmuneRACE Cohort 3 were defined as having two consecutive negative NP/OP PCR tests, clearance from a healthcare professional, or resolution of symptoms. In the prospective study, whole blood, serum and a nasopharyngeal or oropharyngeal swab were collected from each participant by mobile phlebotomists. Additional blood draws and questionnaires over an approximately two-month period could optionally be provided by prospective study participants. Before DNA extraction, prospective study blood samples were shipped either frozen or at room temperature.

What the study reported, not specific to this receptor: How much clinical and demographic metadata was included differed by source and by participant, and the metadata was provided uncurated.

The clonotype comes from a middle-aged man who had recovered from COVID-19. Recombination joined TRBV30 with TRBJ1-6; TRBD1 lines up with 10 middle nucleotides. Sequencing used PBMCs or T cells enriched from blood (not recorded which). The CDR3 protein is CAWSQGQGNSPLHF. The nucleotide sequence reads as follows: TGTGCCTGGAGCCAGGGACAGGGGAATTCACCCCTCCACTTT.